The next 20 T cell receptor beta chains were all read from a single sample in a study of CD8 T cells in ankylosing spondylitis (dated by TCRdb to about 2017). Library prep was done by 5' RACE. Instrument used: Illumina HiSeq 2500. TCRdb reprocessing: public reads trimmed at Q25 with fastp, clones called with MiXCR, in-frame beta chains kept. Rows with a matching CDR3 protein are joined into one entry that keeps the most common DNA and genes. This sample gives 300,000 to 400,000 distinct CDR3 sequences in total; roughly 14% of them show up just once. Roughly 1.1% of the sample lies in the top ten. Sequenced sample: blood, either unsorted or a sorted T cell fraction (not recorded which). The origin of the receptors is a male donor with ankylosing spondylitis or in good health (not recorded which).

The V and J genes are TRBV20-1 and TRBJ2-7; 8 nucleotides line up with TRBD2. The CDR3 spans 13 residues. Germline V gives CDR1 DFQATT, CDR2 SNEGSKA (reference sequence). V lost 6 bases, J lost 7 bases, and 11 bases stayed unmatched. The CDR3 loop is CSAQAGVGGEQYF. The DNA for the CDR3 is TGCAGTGCCCAAGCGGGGGTCGGTGGGGAGCAGTACTTC.

In its sample, this clonotype was seen a few times. The chain has TRBV12-3 or TRBV12-4 and TRBJ2-2, with 12 bases fitting TRBD2. The CDR3 runs 18 residues. After removal of 4 bases from V and 6 bases from J, the junction contained 12 bases not matched to a gene. CDR3: CASSSAWTSGKGAGELFF. As DNA, the CDR3 is TGTGCCAGCAGTTCCGCCTGGACTAGCGGGAAGGGAGCCGGGGAGCTGTTTTTT.

The CDR3 region is CASRGGLEGTDTQYF. The CDR3 DNA sequence: TGTGCCTCAAGAGGGGGCCTCGAGGGCACAGATACGCAGTATTTT. The V call is TRBV10-3, the J call TRBJ2-3; the match to TRBD1 covers 7 bases. V was clipped by 11 bases and J by 1 base; unmatched bases: 12. The CDR3 length is 15 residues. CDR1 is ENHRY and CDR2 is SYGVKD in the germline V gene.

The CDR3 DNA sequence: TGTGCCAGCAGCCCCCCCGGCGGGGGCCTAATCACAGATACGCAGTATTTT. The encoded protein is CASSPPGGGLITDTQYF. The genes are TRBV12-3 or TRBV12-4 and TRBJ2-3, with a weak D call TRBD2 (7 bases). CDR3 length: 17 residues. V was shortened by 6 bases and J by 2 bases, with 21 bases between the two germline ends.

The chain couples TRBV15 to TRBJ2-3, with a tentative D call TRBD1 (5 bases). The CDR3 contains 17 residues. Germline V gene sequence: CDR1 LNHNV, CDR2 YYDKDF (reference sequence). The germline V and J ends were trimmed by 5 bases and 4 bases, with 22 bases remaining between them. The CDR3 coding sequence is TGTGCCACCAGCCCAGGGCCGGGCAGGGCGTTTCCAGATACGCAGTATTTT. Residues: CATSPGPGRAFPDTQYF.

This clonotype was observed a single time. The gene calls are TRBV20-1 and TRBJ2-7; 11 nucleotides agree with TRBD1. Germline V gene lookup returns CDR1 DFQATT and CDR2 SNEGSKA (reference sequence). The CDR3 has 15 amino acids. Trimming removed 6 bases from V and 4 bases from J; junction bases left unmatched: 11. The CDR3 region has the DNA TGCAGTGCACACCCGTTCGGGACAGGGGGGTACGAGCAGTACTTC. It codes for CSAHPFGTGGYEQYF.

This clonotype was detected only a few times. The chain links TRBV5-1 to TRBJ2-7, with D unresolved. V lost 4 bases to trimming and J lost 2 bases, with 10 bases between them. Germline V gene lookup returns CDR1 SGHRS and CDR2 YFSETQ. There are 13 residues in the CDR3. CDR3 in amino acids: CASSRDKPYEQYF. The CDR3 nucleotides read TGCGCCAGCAGCCGAGACAAACCCTACGAGCAGTACTTC. Variable domain in full (rest from reference TRBV5-1 and TRBJ2-7): KAGVTQTPRYLIKTRGQQVTLSCSPISGHRSVSWYQQTPGQGLQFLFEYFSETQRNKGNFPGRFSGRQFSNSRSEMNVSTLELGDSALYLCASSRDKPYEQYFGPGTRLTVT.

The rearrangement joins TRBV9 to TRBJ1-1; the D gene is possibly TRBD1 (6 bases). The CDR3 spans 13 residues. V lost 0 bases to trimming and J lost 8 bases, with 11 bases between them. From germline, CDR1 is SGDLS and CDR2 YYNGEE. CDR3 residues: CASSVDRETEAFF. The CDR3 DNA reads TGTGCCAGCAGCGTAGACAGGGAGACAGAAGCTTTCTTT.

In its sample, this clonotype was seen a few times. The chain employs TRBV27 and TRBJ1-2; perhaps TRBD1 as D (6 bases). Trimming pared 3 bases from V and 8 bases from J, leaving 16 bases between. There are 14 residues in the CDR3. The germline V gene encodes CDR1 MNHEY and CDR2 SMNVEV (reference sequence). CDR3 bases: TGTGCCAGCAGTTTGAACAGGGCGGAAGGCGGCTACACCTTC. The encoded protein is CASSLNRAEGGYTF.

The J gene is TRBJ2-2, the V gene TRBV2; TRBD2 aligns across 12 bases. This CDR3 is built from 15 residues. V shed 6 bases and J 5 bases; nucleotides not matched to a gene: 4. Germline V gene sequence: CDR1 SNHLY, CDR2 FYNNEI. Written as DNA, the CDR3 is TGTGCCAGCAGGGAGACTAGCGGGAGAACCGGGGAGCTGTTTTTT. Amino acids: CASRETSGRTGELFF. The full variable domain, completed using reference TRBV2 and TRBJ2-2, is EPEVTQTPSHQVTQMGQEVILRCVPISNHLYFYWYRQILGQKVEFLVSFYNNEISEKSEIFDDQFSVERPDGSNFTLKIRSTKLEDSAMYFCASRETSGRTGELFFGEGSRLTVL.

This clonotype was seen only a few times. The CDR3 loop reads CASSLEGVVSTEAFF. The CDR3 nucleotides are TGTGCCAGCAGTTTGGAAGGGGTTGTTAGCACTGAAGCTTTCTTT. The chain recombines TRBV12-3 or TRBV12-4 with TRBJ1-1; D is possibly TRBD1 (5 bases). The CDR3 spans 15 residues. Trimming removed 3 bases at V and 4 bases at J, with 15 bases between.

The CDR3 loop reads CASPSLSSYNEQFF. DNA of the CDR3: TGTGCCAGCCCCTCGCTAAGCTCCTACAATGAGCAGTTCTTC. V and J are TRBV12-3 or TRBV12-4 and TRBJ2-1, with no clear D. Trimming shortened V by 8 bases and J by 0 bases, and 11 bases separated the two germline ends. The length of the CDR3 is 14 residues.

This clonotype was counted only a few times. The chain links TRBV7-2 to TRBJ2-1, with 8 positions matching TRBD2. CDR3 length: 15 amino acids. The germline V gene encodes CDR1 SGHTA and CDR2 FQGNSA. Trimming cost V 5 bases and J 6 bases; bases outside gene matches: 9. The DNA for the CDR3 is TGTGCCAGCAGCCGAGCGGGAGCAAGCATCAATGAGCAGTTCTTC. This codes for CASSRAGASINEQFF.

The chain recombines TRBV2 with TRBJ2-7; 9 bases fit TRBD1. After removal of 6 bases from V and 2 bases from J, the junction contained 5 bases not matched to a gene. This CDR3 region has 14 residues. The germline V gene has CDR1 SNHLY and CDR2 FYNNEI. The CDR3 DNA reads as TGTGCCAGCAGGACCGGGACAGGGACCTACGAGCAGTACTTC. Encoded protein: CASRTGTGTYEQYF. The variable domain in full, completed from reference TRBV2 and TRBJ2-7, reads EPEVTQTPSHQVTQMGQEVILRCVPISNHLYFYWYRQILGQKVEFLVSFYNNEISEKSEIFDDQFSVERPDGSNFTLKIRSTKLEDSAMYFCASRTGTGTYEQYFGPGTRLTVT.

CDR3 coding DNA: TGTGCCAGCTCAACCCCTACTTTCCCCTACGAGCAGTACTTC. As protein: CASSTPTFPYEQYF. The V call is TRBV18, the J call TRBJ2-7, with D hard to call. The CDR3 runs to 14 residues. Trimming took 5 bases from V and 2 from J, leaving 13 bases between them. CDR1 and CDR2 (germline): KGHSH, LQKENI. Full variable domain (remainder filled in from reference TRBV18 and TRBJ2-7): NAGVMQNPRHLVRRRGQEARLRCSPMKGHSHVYWYRQLPEEGLKFMVYLQKENIIDESGMPKERFSAEFPKEGPSILRIQQVVRGDSAAYFCASSTPTFPYEQYFGPGTRLTVT.

This clonotype has more than one count but fewer than ten. The J gene is TRBJ1-1, the V gene TRBV29-1; TRBD1 aligns across 11 bases. The CDR3 spans 15 residues. Germline V CDR1 and CDR2: SQVTM, ANQGSEA. The V gene end was trimmed by 3 bases and the J gene end by 4 bases; junction bases not matched to a gene: 7. The DNA of the CDR3 is TGCAGCGTTGATGTCGGACAGGGGGCGCGCACTGAAGCTTTCTTT. This sequence encodes CSVDVGQGARTEAFF.

This chain uses TRBV9 with TRBJ2-3, with D tentatively TRBD2 (5 bases). CDR3 length: 13 residues. The germline V gene encodes CDR1 SGDLS and CDR2 YYNGEE. The V and J ends lost 3 bases and 4 bases respectively, with 9 bases between them. This chain's CDR3 is CASSASSPDTQYF. The DNA of the CDR3 is TGTGCCAGCAGCGCCTCTAGCCCAGATACGCAGTATTTT.

The count of this clonotype is one. The gene calls are TRBV20-1 and TRBJ2-1; 7 bases fit TRBD2. This CDR3 contains 15 residues. V shed 0 bases and J 7 bases; nucleotides not matched to a gene: 9. CDR1 DFQATT and CDR2 SNEGSKA come from the germline V gene (reference sequence). CDR3 loop: CSARDSSGLGNEQFF. The DNA for the CDR3 is TGCAGTGCTAGAGATAGTAGCGGGCTGGGGAATGAGCAGTTCTTC.

This clonotype was seen ten or more times. The V and J genes are TRBV12-3 or TRBV12-4 and TRBJ2-3; 8 positions match TRBD2. The V and J ends lost 7 bases and 2 bases, in that order; junction bases with no gene match: 8. This CDR3 has 15 residues. This CDR3 is CASTSGSGDTDTQYF. The CDR3 DNA sequence: TGTGCCAGCACCAGCGGGAGTGGGGACACAGATACGCAGTATTTT.

The gene calls are TRBV5-1 and TRBJ2-5; D is possibly TRBD1 or TRBD2 (5 bases each). There are 15 residues in the CDR3. In germline, CDR1 is SGHRS, CDR2 YFSETQ. Trimming stripped 0 bases from V and 3 bases from J, with 12 bases between. The CDR3 bases are TGCGCCAGCAGCTTGGGGGGAGCCAGGGAAGAGACCCAGTACTTC. It encodes CASSLGGAREETQYF.